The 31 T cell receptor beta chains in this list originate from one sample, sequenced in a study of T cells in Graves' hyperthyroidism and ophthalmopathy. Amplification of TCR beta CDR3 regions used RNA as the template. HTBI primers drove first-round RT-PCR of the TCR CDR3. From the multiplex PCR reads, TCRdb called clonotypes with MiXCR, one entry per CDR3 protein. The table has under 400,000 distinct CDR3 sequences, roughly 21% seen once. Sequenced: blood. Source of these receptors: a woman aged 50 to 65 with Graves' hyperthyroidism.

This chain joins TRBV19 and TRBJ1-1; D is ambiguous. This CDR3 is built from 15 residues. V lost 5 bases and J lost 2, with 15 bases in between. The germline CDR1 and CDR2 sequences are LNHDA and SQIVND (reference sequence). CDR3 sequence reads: CASSGAPRGNTEAFF. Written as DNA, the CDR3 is TGTGCCAGTAGTGGAGCCCCACGGGGTAACACTGAAGCTTTCTTT.

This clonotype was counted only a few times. For the CDR3, the DNA is TGTGCCAGCTCACCATTACCTTCCCGGACAGTTAACTATGGCTACACCTTC. Translated, it gives CASSPLPSRTVNYGYTF. The chain is built from TRBV18 and TRBJ1-2; TRBD1 might be the D (6 bases). V gave up 2 bases and J gave up 1 base, with 17 bases separating them. This CDR3 spans 17 amino acids. Germline CDR1 is KGHSH and CDR2 is LQKENI. The full variable domain, its missing parts supplied by reference TRBV18 and TRBJ1-2, is NAGVMQNPRHLVRRRGQEARLRCSPMKGHSHVYWYRQLPEEGLKFMVYLQKENIIDESGMPKERFSAEFPKEGPSILRIQQVVRGDSAAYFCASSPLPSRTVNYGYTFGSGTRLTVV.

The CDR3 nucleotides read TGTGCCAGCAGTCCCCGGTCCGAGCAGTACTTC. It yields the protein CASSPRSEQYF. The rearrangement links TRBV28 to TRBJ2-7; D is undetermined. V lost 5 bases and J 6 bases, leaving 8 bases between the germline ends. This CDR3 has 11 amino acids. Per germline, CDR1 MDHEN and CDR2 SYDVKM.

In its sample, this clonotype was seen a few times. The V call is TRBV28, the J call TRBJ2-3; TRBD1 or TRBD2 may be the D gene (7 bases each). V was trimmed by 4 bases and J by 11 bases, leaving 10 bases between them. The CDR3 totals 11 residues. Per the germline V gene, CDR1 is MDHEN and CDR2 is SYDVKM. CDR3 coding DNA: TGTGCCAGCAGTTCAGGGGGGGTGCAGTATTTT. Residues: CASSSGGVQYF.

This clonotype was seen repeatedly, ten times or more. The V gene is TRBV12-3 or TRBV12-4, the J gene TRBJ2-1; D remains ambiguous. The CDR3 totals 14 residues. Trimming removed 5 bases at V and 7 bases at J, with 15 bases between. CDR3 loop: CASSPQWSVNEQFF. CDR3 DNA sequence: TGTGCCAGCAGTCCCCAATGGAGTGTGAATGAGCAGTTCTTC.

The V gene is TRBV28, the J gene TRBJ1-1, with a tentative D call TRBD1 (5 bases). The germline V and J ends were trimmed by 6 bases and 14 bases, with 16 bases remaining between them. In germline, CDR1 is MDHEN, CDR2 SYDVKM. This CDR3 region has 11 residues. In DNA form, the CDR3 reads TGTGCCAGCAGGGGGGAGGGAAACCTCTTCTTT. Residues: CASRGEGNLFF. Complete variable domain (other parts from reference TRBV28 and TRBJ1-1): DVKVTQSSRYLVKRTGEKVFLECVQDMDHENMFWYRQDPGLGLRLIYFSYDVKMKEKGDIPEGYSVSREKKERFSLILESASTNQTSMYLCASRGEGNLFFGQGTRLTVV.

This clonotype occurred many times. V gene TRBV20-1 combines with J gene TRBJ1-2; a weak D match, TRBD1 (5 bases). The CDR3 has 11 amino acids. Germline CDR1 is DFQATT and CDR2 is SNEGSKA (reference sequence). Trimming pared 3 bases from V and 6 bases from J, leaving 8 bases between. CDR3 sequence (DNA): TGCAGTGCTAGCAAGGGGAATGGCTACACCTTC. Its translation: CSASKGNGYTF.

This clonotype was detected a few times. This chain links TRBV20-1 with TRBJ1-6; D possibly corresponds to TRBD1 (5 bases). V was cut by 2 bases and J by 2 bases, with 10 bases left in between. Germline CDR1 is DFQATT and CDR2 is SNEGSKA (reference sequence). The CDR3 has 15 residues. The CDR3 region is CSARPPGTYNSPLHF. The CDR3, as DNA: TGCAGTGCTAGACCGCCAGGGACCTATAATTCACCCCTCCACTTT.

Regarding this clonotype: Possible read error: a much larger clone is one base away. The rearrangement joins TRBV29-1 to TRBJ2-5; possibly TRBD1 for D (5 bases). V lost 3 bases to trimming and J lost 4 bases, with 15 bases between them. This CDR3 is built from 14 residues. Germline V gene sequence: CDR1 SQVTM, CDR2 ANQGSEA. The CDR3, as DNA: TGCAGCGTTGAGTTAGTGGGGCCCCGAGAGACCCAGTACTTC. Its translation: CSVELVGPRETQYF. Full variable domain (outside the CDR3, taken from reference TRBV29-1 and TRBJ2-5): SAVISQKPSRDICQRGTSLTIQCQVDSQVTMMFWYRQQPGQSLTLIATANQGSEATYESGFVIDKFPISRPNLTFSTLTVSNMSPEDSSIYLCSVELVGPRETQYFGPGTRLLVL.

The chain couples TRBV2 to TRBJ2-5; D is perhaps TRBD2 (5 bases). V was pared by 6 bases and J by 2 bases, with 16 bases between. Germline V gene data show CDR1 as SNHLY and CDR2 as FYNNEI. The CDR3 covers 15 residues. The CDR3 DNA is TGTGCCAGCAGCACCCAACTAGGTCCGCAAGAGACCCAGTACTTC. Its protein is CASSTQLGPQETQYF. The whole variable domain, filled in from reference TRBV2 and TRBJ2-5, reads EPEVTQTPSHQVTQMGQEVILRCVPISNHLYFYWYRQILGQKVEFLVSFYNNEISEKSEIFDDQFSVERPDGSNFTLKIRSTKLEDSAMYFCASSTQLGPQETQYFGPGTRLLVL.

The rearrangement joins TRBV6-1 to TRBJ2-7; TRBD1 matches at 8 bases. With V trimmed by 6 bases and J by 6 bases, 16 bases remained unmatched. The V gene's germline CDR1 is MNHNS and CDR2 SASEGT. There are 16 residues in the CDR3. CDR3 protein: CASRVSMTGDLSEQYF. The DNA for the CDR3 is TGTGCCAGCAGAGTATCCATGACAGGGGATCTGTCCGAGCAGTACTTC.

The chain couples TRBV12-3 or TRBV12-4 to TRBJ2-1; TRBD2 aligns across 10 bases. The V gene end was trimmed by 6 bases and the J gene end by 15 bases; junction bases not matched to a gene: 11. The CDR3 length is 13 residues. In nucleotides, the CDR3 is TGTGCCAGCAGGGAGCGGGAGGGCCCCGGCGGGTTCTTC. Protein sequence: CASREREGPGGFF.

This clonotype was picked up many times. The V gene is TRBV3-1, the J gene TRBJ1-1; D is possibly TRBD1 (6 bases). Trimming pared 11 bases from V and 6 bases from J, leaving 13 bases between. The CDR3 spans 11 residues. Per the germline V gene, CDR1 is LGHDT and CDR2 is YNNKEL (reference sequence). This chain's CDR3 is CAGRGVAEAFF. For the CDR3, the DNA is TGTGCCGGGAGGGGGGTGGCTGAAGCTTTCTTT.

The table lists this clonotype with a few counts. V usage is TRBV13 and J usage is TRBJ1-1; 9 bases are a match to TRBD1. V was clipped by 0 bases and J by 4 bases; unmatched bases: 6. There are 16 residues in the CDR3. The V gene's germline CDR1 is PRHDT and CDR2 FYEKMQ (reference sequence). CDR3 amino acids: CASSLGDRGETTEAFF. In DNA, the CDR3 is TGTGCCAGCAGCTTAGGAGACAGGGGGGAGACCACTGAAGCTTTCTTT.

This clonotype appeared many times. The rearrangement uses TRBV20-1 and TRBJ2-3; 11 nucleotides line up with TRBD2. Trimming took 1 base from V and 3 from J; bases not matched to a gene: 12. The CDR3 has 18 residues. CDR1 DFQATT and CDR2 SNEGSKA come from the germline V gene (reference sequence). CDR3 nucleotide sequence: TGCAGTGCTAGAGGACCGGGACTAGCGGTACTACCTACAGATACGCAGTATTTT. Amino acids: CSARGPGLAVLPTDTQYF.

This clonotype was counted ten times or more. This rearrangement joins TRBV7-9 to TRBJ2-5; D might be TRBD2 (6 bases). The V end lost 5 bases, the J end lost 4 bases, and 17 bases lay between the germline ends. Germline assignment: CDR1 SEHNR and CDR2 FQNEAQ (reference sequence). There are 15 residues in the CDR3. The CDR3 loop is CASSGRWTSRETQYF. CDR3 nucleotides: TGTGCCAGCAGCGGGAGGTGGACCAGCCGAGAGACCCAGTACTTC.

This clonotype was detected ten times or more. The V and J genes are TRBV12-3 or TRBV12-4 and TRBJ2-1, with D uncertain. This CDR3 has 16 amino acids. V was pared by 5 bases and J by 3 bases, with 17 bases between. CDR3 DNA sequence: TGTGCCAGCAGTCCGTCGCTGCCCGCAGACTACAATGAGCAGTTCTTC. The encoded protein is CASSPSLPADYNEQFF.

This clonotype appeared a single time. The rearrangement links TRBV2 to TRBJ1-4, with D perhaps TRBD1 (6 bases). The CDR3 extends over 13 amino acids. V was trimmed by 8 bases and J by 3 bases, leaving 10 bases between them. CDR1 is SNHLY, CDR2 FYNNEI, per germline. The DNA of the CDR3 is TGTGCCAGCCAGACAGGCCCTAATGAAAAACTGTTTTTT. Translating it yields CASQTGPNEKLFF. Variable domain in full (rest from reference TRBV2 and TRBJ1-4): EPEVTQTPSHQVTQMGQEVILRCVPISNHLYFYWYRQILGQKVEFLVSFYNNEISEKSEIFDDQFSVERPDGSNFTLKIRSTKLEDSAMYFCASQTGPNEKLFFGSGTQLSVL.

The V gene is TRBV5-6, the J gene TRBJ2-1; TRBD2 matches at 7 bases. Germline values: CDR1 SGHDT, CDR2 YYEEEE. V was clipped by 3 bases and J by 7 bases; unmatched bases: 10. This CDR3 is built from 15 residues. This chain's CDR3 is CASSSAVRGKNEQFF. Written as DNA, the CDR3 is TGTGCCAGCAGCTCCGCCGTGCGGGGGAAAAATGAGCAGTTCTTC.

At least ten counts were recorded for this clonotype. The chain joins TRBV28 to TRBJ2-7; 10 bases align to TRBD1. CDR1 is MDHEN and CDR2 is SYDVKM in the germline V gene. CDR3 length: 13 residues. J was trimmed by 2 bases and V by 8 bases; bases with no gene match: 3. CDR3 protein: CASWTGGTYEQYF. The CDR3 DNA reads TGTGCCAGCTGGACAGGGGGGACCTACGAGCAGTACTTC.

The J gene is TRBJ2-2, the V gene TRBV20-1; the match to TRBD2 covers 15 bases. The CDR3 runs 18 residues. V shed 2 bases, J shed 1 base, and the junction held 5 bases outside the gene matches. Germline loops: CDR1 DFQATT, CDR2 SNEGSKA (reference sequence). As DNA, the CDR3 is TGCAGTGCTAGAAGAGGACTAGCGGGGGGGTTGAACACCGGGGAGCTGTTTTTT. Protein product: CSARRGLAGGLNTGELFF.

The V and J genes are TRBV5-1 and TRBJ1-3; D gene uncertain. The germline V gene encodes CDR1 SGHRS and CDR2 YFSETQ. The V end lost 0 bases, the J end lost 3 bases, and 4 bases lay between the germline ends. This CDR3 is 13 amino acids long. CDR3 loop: CASSLDNGNTIYF. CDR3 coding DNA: TGCGCCAGCAGCTTGGACAATGGAAACACCATATATTTT.

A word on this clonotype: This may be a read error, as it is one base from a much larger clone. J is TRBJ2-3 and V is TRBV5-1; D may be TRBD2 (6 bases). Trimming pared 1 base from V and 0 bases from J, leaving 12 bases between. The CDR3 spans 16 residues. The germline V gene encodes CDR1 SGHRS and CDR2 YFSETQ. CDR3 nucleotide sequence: TGCGCCAGCAGCTTGTGGGGGGTTGTGAGCACAGATACGCAGTATTTT. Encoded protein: CASSLWGVVSTDTQYF.

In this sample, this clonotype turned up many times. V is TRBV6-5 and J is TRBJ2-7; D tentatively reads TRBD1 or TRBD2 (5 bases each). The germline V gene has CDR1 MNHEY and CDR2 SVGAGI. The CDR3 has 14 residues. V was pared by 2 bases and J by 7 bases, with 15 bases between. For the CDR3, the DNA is TGTGCCAGCAGTTACCTAGAGGGGTCCCAGGAGCAGTACTTC. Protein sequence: CASSYLEGSQEQYF.

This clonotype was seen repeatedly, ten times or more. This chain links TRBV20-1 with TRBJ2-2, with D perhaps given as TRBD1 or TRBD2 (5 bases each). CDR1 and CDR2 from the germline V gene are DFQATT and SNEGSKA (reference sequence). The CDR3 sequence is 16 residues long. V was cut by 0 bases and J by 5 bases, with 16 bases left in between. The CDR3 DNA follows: TGCAGTGCTAGAGATCTGGGGGTTTTGAGTACCGGGGAGCTGTTTTTT. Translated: CSARDLGVLSTGELFF.

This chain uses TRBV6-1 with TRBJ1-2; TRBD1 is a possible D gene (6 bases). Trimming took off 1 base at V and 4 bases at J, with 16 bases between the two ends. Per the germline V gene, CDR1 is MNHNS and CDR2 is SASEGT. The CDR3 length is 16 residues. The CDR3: CASSEDIGTGTYGYTF. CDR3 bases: TGTGCCAGCAGTGAAGACATTGGTACAGGGACCTATGGCTACACCTTC.

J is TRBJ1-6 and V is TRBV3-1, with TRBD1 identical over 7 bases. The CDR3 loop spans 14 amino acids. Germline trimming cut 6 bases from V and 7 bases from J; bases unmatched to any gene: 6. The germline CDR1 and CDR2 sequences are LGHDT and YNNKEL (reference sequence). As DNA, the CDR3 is TGTGCCAGCAGATGGGACAGAATCAATTCACCCCTCCACTTT. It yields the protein CASRWDRINSPLHF.

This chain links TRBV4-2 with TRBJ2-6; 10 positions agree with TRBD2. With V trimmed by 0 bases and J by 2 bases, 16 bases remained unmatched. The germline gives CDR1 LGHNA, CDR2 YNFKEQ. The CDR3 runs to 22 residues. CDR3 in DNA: TGTGCCAGCAGCCAAGAAAGCGTAGCGGGGGGCCTAATTCAGGCTGGGGCCAACGTCCTGACTTTC. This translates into CASSQESVAGGLIQAGANVLTF.

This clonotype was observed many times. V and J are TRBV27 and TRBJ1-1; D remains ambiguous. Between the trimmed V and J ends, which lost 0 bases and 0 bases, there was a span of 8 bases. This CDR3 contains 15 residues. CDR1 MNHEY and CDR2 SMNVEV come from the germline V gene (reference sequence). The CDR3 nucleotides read TGTGCCAGCAGTTTATCTCGAGCCTTGAACACTGAAGCTTTCTTT. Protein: CASSLSRALNTEAFF.

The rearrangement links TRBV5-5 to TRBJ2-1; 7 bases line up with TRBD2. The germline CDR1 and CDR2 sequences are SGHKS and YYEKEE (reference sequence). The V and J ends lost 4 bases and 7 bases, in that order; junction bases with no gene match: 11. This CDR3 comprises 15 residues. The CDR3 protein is CASSLTGGMRNEQFF. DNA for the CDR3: TGTGCCAGCAGCCTCACCGGGGGGATGAGGAATGAGCAGTTCTTC.

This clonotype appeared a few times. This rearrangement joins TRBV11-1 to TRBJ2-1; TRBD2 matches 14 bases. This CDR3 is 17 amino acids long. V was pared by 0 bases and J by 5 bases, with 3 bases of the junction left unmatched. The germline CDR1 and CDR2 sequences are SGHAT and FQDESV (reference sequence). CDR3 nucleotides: TGTGCCAGCAGCTTAGCAATGGGACTAGCGGGAGACAATGAGCAGTTCTTC. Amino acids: CASSLAMGLAGDNEQFF.